These 25 T cell receptor beta chains were all obtained from the same sample, sequenced in a study of T cell responses to AZD1222 COVID-19 vaccine (dated by TCRdb to the early 2020s). The time point label here, explained by the study, means: about 28 days (+/-7) after the second vaccine dose. Receptors were amplified or captured by the immunoSEQ multiplex PCR assay. TCRdb stores this immuneACCESS table with in-frame sequences only. Part of the clones is absent; in the studies checked, under half of the shortfall reflects unresolved V genes, and no reason is known for the rest. The sample data list 90,000 to 150,000 clones, and about nine tenths of these were observed just once. The ten largest clones capture 2% to 3% of the sample. The sequenced sample was peripheral blood, obtained 28 days after the second AZD1222 dose. Receptors originate from an adult who received the AZD1222 COVID-19 vaccine.

The rearrangement joins TRBV18 to TRBJ1-5; possibly TRBD1 for D (5 bases). Trimming cost V 2 bases and J 0 bases, with 5 bases left between them. Germline values: CDR1 KGHSH, CDR2 LQKENI. The CDR3 has 14 amino acids. The chain's CDR3 is CASSPGGSNQPQHF. In DNA form, the CDR3 reads TGTGCCAGCTCACCAGGGGGTAGCAATCAGCCCCAGCATTTT.

The rearrangement uses TRBV2 and TRBJ2-7, with D possibly called TRBD1 or TRBD2 (5 bases each). Trimming stripped 7 bases from V and 4 bases from J, with 11 bases between. Per the germline V gene, CDR1 is SNHLY and CDR2 is FYNNEI. There are 12 residues in the CDR3. The CDR3 DNA is TGTGCCAGCAAGGGGACGTTTTACGAGCAGTACTTC. Its translation: CASKGTFYEQYF.

This clone was recorded a few times. The CDR3 nucleotides are TGTGCCAGCAGCTTAGGCCTAAACCGGGACAGGGGGTTTGGGGCTTTCTTT. It specifies CASSLGLNRDRGFGAFF. This chain links TRBV7-2 with TRBJ1-1; TRBD1 matches 11 bases. The CDR3 covers 17 residues. Per the germline V gene, CDR1 is SGHTA and CDR2 is FQGNSA. Trimming at V came to 1 base and at J to 11 bases, leaving 15 bases not matched to a gene.

The V gene is TRBV5-5, the J gene TRBJ2-1; 8 nucleotides align to TRBD2. The length of the CDR3 is 19 residues. The trim removed 1 base at V and 0 bases at J, leaving 12 bases unmatched. Germline values: CDR1 SGHKS, CDR2 YYEKEE (reference sequence). CDR3 DNA: TGTGCCAGCAGCTTGATCGCTAGCGGGTGGGTCGGCTCCTACAATGAGCAGTTCTTC. It translates to CASSLIASGWVGSYNEQFF.

The chain carries TRBV3-1 (or the pseudogene TRBV3-2) and TRBJ2-1; possibly TRBD2 for D (5 bases). CDR1 LGHDT and CDR2 YNNKEL come from the germline V gene (reference sequence). This CDR3 spans 16 amino acids. With 3 bases removed from V and 5 bases from J, the gap between germline ends came to 17 bases. DNA for the CDR3: TGTGCCAGCAGCCATTGTAGGAGAGCGGAGAACAATGAGCAGTTCTTC. Protein: CASSHCRRAENNEQFF.

J is TRBJ2-3 and V is TRBV3-1 (or the pseudogene TRBV3-2); no reliable D call. The V gene's germline CDR1 is LGHDT and CDR2 YNNKEL (reference sequence). CDR3 length: 14 amino acids. V lost 0 bases to trimming and J lost 2 bases, with 6 bases between them. CDR3 in amino acids: CASSQDPHTDTQYF. The CDR3 DNA follows: TGTGCCAGCAGCCAAGACCCCCACACAGATACGCAGTATTTT.

This sequence joins TRBV2 and TRBJ1-5; D unclear. V was clipped by 5 bases and J by 2 bases, with 10 bases between them. Germline V gives CDR1 SNHLY, CDR2 FYNNEI. CDR3 length: 14 residues. In DNA form, the CDR3 reads TGTGCCAGCAGTCGCGATGTAGGCAATCAGCCCCAGCATTTT. This encodes CASSRDVGNQPQHF.

The chain employs TRBV27 and TRBJ2-1; 8 positions agree with TRBD2. CDR1 and CDR2 (germline): MNHEY, SMNVEV (reference sequence). Trimming removed 6 bases from V and 8 bases from J; junction bases left unmatched: 12. CDR3 length equals 15 residues. The CDR3 is CASSRTRTSSHEQFF. CDR3 bases: TGTGCCAGCAGCCGAACTAGGACTAGCTCACATGAGCAGTTCTTC.

The chain has TRBV9 and TRBJ1-1; unclear D gene. V was cut by 6 bases and J by 4 bases, with 19 bases left in between. The CDR3 has 15 residues. The V gene's germline CDR1 is SGDLS and CDR2 YYNGEE. This CDR3 reads CASTPNTAVGTEAFF. In nucleotides, the CDR3 is TGTGCCAGCACCCCCAATACAGCGGTGGGCACTGAAGCTTTCTTT.

This sequence joins TRBV19 and TRBJ1-6; 7 nucleotides agree with TRBD1. Germline V gene sequence: CDR1 LNHDA, CDR2 SQIVND (reference sequence). V shed 5 bases and J 5 bases; nucleotides not matched to a gene: 3. This CDR3 is 14 amino acids long. CDR3 residues: CASSSGTDNSPLHF. The CDR3 DNA sequence: TGTGCCAGTAGTTCCGGGACAGATAATTCACCCCTCCACTTT.

J is TRBJ2-3 and V is TRBV11-2; D might be TRBD2 (7 bases). Germline-derived CDR1 and CDR2 are SGHAT and FQNNGV. V was trimmed by 7 bases and J by 3 bases, leaving 14 bases between them. This CDR3 region has 14 residues. CDR3 sequence: CASTQGGGTDTQYF. The CDR3 DNA follows: TGTGCCAGCACCCAAGGGGGGGGTACAGATACGCAGTATTTT.

The chain links TRBV11-2 to TRBJ2-5; 10 nucleotides align to TRBD2. J was trimmed by 2 bases and V by 3 bases; bases with no gene match: 0. The V gene's germline CDR1 is SGHAT and CDR2 FQNNGV. CDR3 length: 14 residues. CDR3 amino acids: CASSFSGGQETQYF. The CDR3 DNA follows: TGTGCCAGCAGCTTTAGCGGGGGGCAAGAGACCCAGTACTTC. Based on the CDR3 plus reference TRBV11-2 and TRBJ2-5, the full variable domain is EAGVAQSPRYKIIEKRQSVAFWCNPISGHATLYWYQQILGQGPKLLIQFQNNGVVDDSQLPKDRFSAERLKGVDSTLKIQPAKLEDSAVYLCASSFSGGQETQYFGPGTRLLVL.

This sequence joins TRBV4-2 and TRBJ1-2; TRBD1 might be the D (5 bases). CDR3 length equals 15 residues. Trimming shortened V by 6 bases and J by 0 bases, and 14 bases separated the two germline ends. Germline-derived CDR1 and CDR2 are LGHNA and YNFKEQ. In DNA, the CDR3 is TGTGCCAGCAGGCGAGGGACCGCAGCTAACTATGGCTACACCTTC. This codes for CASRRGTAANYGYTF.

This chain links TRBV6-5 with TRBJ1-6; D possibly corresponds to TRBD1 (5 bases). The CDR3 covers 14 residues. CDR1 is MNHEY and CDR2 is SVGAGI in the germline V gene. V was pared by 4 bases and J by 10 bases, with 14 bases between. CDR3 region: CASSSRIEGSPLHF. The CDR3 DNA sequence: TGTGCCAGCAGTTCTAGGATCGAGGGGTCACCCCTCCACTTT.

The V and J genes are TRBV27 and TRBJ2-5; the match to TRBD1 covers 9 bases. The J segment lost 4 bases and the V segment lost 5 bases, leaving 8 bases of the junction unmatched. This CDR3 has 15 residues. Germline lookup yields CDR1 MNHEY and CDR2 SMNVEV (reference sequence). CDR3 sequence: CASSVRTGVRETQYF. DNA for the CDR3: TGTGCCAGCAGTGTAAGGACAGGGGTTAGAGAGACCCAGTACTTC.

By frequency in the sample, this clone is medium-sized. The chain recombines TRBV5-6 with TRBJ1-6; no clear D gene. V lost 5 bases, J lost 9 bases, and 9 bases lay in between. The V gene's germline CDR1 is SGHDT and CDR2 YYEEEE. CDR3 length equals 12 residues. The CDR3 region is CASREAGSPLHF. CDR3 bases: TGTGCCAGCAGGGAGGCGGGTTCACCCCTCCACTTT.

This clone was seen only once. The V and J genes are TRBV19 and TRBJ1-5, with TRBD1 matching 9 bases. CDR3 length equals 16 residues. The V and J ends lost 3 bases and 2 bases, in that order; junction bases with no gene match: 5. Germline V gene sequence: CDR1 LNHDA, CDR2 SQIVND (reference sequence). For the CDR3, the DNA is TGTGCCAGTAGTATCACAGGGGGCGATGGCAATCAGCCCCAGCATTTT. It encodes CASSITGGDGNQPQHF.

Only a few counts were recorded for this clone. The chain combines TRBV24-1 with TRBJ1-1; tentative D call: TRBD1 (6 bases). Between the trimmed V and J ends, which lost 4 bases and 5 bases, there was a span of 10 bases. Per germline, CDR1 KGHDR and CDR2 SFDVKD. The CDR3 contains 13 residues. The CDR3, as DNA: TGTGCCACCAGTGAGCCCCAGGGGACTGAAGCTTTCTTT. Protein sequence: CATSEPQGTEAFF.

The chain recombines TRBV24-1 with TRBJ2-2; 8 nucleotides match TRBD1. V trimming: 1 base; J trimming: 1 base; junction bases outside the gene matches: 16. The CDR3 covers 21 residues. Germline V gene lookup returns CDR1 KGHDR and CDR2 SFDVKD. The CDR3 region is CATSDLRGTGSLGRNTGELFF. The CDR3 DNA is TGTGCCACCAGTGATTTACGTGGGACAGGTTCCCTTGGACGGAACACCGGGGAGCTGTTTTTT.

About this clone: Mismatch with germline at one junction end may stem from a read error. The chain carries TRBV7-7 and TRBJ2-2; D might be TRBD1 (5 bases). The CDR3 has 14 residues. Germline V lookup: CDR1 SSHAT, CDR2 FNYEAQ (reference sequence). The CDR3 is CASSLGDITGELFF. The CDR3 region has the DNA TGTGCTAGCAGCTTAGGGGATATCACCGGGGAGCTGTTTTTT.

CDR3 coding DNA: TGTGCCAGTAGTATCCCCGGGACAGCCTTATACGAGCAGTACTTC. Amino acids: CASSIPGTALYEQYF. The rearrangement links TRBV19 to TRBJ2-7; 7 bases agree with TRBD1. CDR3 size: 15 residues. Germline-derived CDR1 and CDR2 are LNHDA and SQIVND (reference sequence). The J segment lost 4 bases and the V segment lost 3 bases, leaving 9 bases of the junction unmatched.

The chain carries TRBV7-6 and TRBJ2-1; 7 bases are a match to TRBD1. V was clipped by 3 bases and J by 2 bases; unmatched bases: 4. The CDR3 length is 15 residues. In germline, CDR1 is SGHVS, CDR2 FNYEAQ. The CDR3 loop reads CASSLRQGAYNEQFF. The CDR3 DNA reads TGTGCCAGCAGCTTGAGACAGGGTGCCTACAATGAGCAGTTCTTC.

The rearrangement links TRBV10-3 to TRBJ1-2; D gene unclear. The CDR3 length is 20 residues. The germline V gene has CDR1 ENHRY and CDR2 SYGVKD. V shed 0 bases and J shed 0 bases, with 23 bases lying between them. For the CDR3, the DNA is TGTGCCATCAGTGAGTCGTGGGCAGGACTTAAAACAGCAGCTAACTATGGCTACACCTTC. It yields the protein CAISESWAGLKTAANYGYTF.

This chain links TRBV30 with TRBJ1-5; D possibly corresponds to TRBD1 (6 bases). Trimming left V 5 bases short and J 9 bases short, with 17 bases between. The CDR3 is 13 residues long. Germline V gene lookup returns CDR1 GTSNPN and CDR2 SVGIG (reference sequence). The CDR3 nucleotides read TGTGCCTGGGGGAGACAGGCTGGAGGGCCCCAGCATTTT. It codes for CAWGRQAGGPQHF.

The chain has TRBV10-1 and TRBJ1-5, with 11 bases aligning to TRBD1. The V gene end was trimmed by 11 bases and the J gene end by 0 bases; junction bases not matched to a gene: 6. The CDR3 loop spans 15 amino acids. CDR1 is WNHNN, CDR2 SYGVQD, per germline (reference sequence). The CDR3 reads CAPGQGEYSNQPQHF. The CDR3 DNA reads TGCGCCCCGGGACAGGGGGAGTATAGCAATCAGCCCCAGCATTTT.